This T cell receptor beta chain is drawn from a study of beta chain features in type 1 diabetes. For the study at large: In all, approximately 100,000,000 sorted cells from all samples were analyzed. The study's findings and limits: Researchers caution that PCR might favor shorter templates, equally among patients and controls. Patients with Type 1 diabetes showed moderately but significantly shorter TCRB CDR3s in all four CD4+ subsets.

Expressed TCRB transcripts were sequenced because the isolated RNA had all been reverse transcribed beforehand. Deep immunoSEQ sequencing covered naive, central memory and regulatory T cell samples. Repertoires were generated with immunoSEQ multiplex PCR, while TCRdb's copy carries only in-frame clones and drops some. The sample includes some 52,000 clones, under 45% of them seen just once. This clone came up once. The target antigen is unknown. J gave up 7 bases and V 3 bases, and 9 bases lay outside the gene matches. This CDR3 is 15 amino acids long. CDR1 and CDR2 (germline): SEHNR, FQNEAQ (reference sequence).

This sequence was found in a man aged 25-45 years with type 1 diabetes. Sequencing was performed on Tregs from blood. This chain uses TRBV7-9 with TRBJ2-5, with TRBD2 matching over 9 bases. The CDR3 spells CASSFSGREFGTQYF. CDR3 nucleotide sequence: TGTGCCAGCAGCTTTAGCGGGAGAGAATTTGGGACCCAGTACTTC.